A single sample gave rise to the 28 T cell receptor beta chains below, sequenced in a study of T cells after yellow fever vaccination. TCRdb re-called the 5' RACE reads through MiXCR, storing one row per CDR3 protein. The sample includes more than 450,000 distinct CDR3 sequences, 21% of them seen just once. Source: PBMCs, taken roughly 20 days after the first yellow fever vaccination. These receptors were collected from a man aged 18 to 30 who received the YFV17D yellow fever vaccine.

This rearrangement joins TRBV29-1 to TRBJ1-2; D is perhaps TRBD1 (6 bases). Trimming removed 7 bases from V and 8 bases from J, with 14 bases in between. CDR3 length equals 11 residues. CDR1 SQVTM and CDR2 ANQGSEA come from the germline V gene. The CDR3 region has the DNA TGCAGCGAGAACAGGGATGGGGGCTACACCTTC. This codes for CSENRDGGYTF.

J is TRBJ2-5 and V is TRBV5-1; weak D call: TRBD2 (7 bases). This CDR3 is built from 15 residues. The V end was cut by 3 bases, the J end by 5 bases, with 17 bases between. The germline CDR1 and CDR2 sequences are SGHRS and YFSETQ. The DNA of the CDR3 is TGCGCCAGCAGCTACACCCGGGGGGCGAGGGAGACCCAGTACTTC. Amino acid sequence: CASSYTRGARETQYF.

Here the CDR3 DNA reads TGTGCCATCAGGGACAGCACGCTCCTAGGCGGCTACACCTTC. This codes for CAIRDSTLLGGYTF. The rearrangement joins TRBV10-3 to TRBJ1-2, with a weak D call TRBD1 (6 bases). The V gene's germline CDR1 is ENHRY and CDR2 SYGVKD. The length of the CDR3 is 14 residues. Between the trimmed V and J ends, which lost 6 bases and 8 bases, there was a span of 19 bases.

This chain connects TRBV2 to TRBJ2-5; weak D call: TRBD1 (6 bases). Looked up from germline, CDR1 is SNHLY and CDR2 is FYNNEI. The CDR3 is 16 residues long. Between the trimmed V and J ends, which lost 3 bases and 3 bases, there was a span of 17 bases. The CDR3 protein is CASSERLRGMEETQYF. CDR3 in DNA: TGTGCCAGCAGTGAGAGACTGAGGGGGATGGAAGAGACCCAGTACTTC.

This clonotype has ten or more counts. The CDR3 sequence: CASSLGGQGIQPQHF. CDR3 nucleotide sequence: TGTGCCAGCAGCTTAGGGGGACAGGGAATCCAGCCCCAGCATTTT. The chain couples TRBV7-9 to TRBJ1-5, with TRBD1 matching 9 bases. The CDR3 runs to 15 residues. Trimming removed 1 base from V and 7 bases from J; junction bases left unmatched: 5. Per germline, CDR1 SEHNR and CDR2 FQNEAQ (reference sequence).

The V gene is TRBV20-1, the J gene TRBJ1-2; TRBD1 agrees at 7 bases. CDR1 and CDR2 (germline): DFQATT, SNEGSKA (reference sequence). The CDR3 contains 16 residues. V was clipped by 1 base and J by 0 bases; unmatched bases: 8. The chain's CDR3 is CSARARPRGTNYGYTF. CDR3 bases: TGCAGTGCTAGAGCCCGGCCCAGGGGGACTAACTATGGCTACACCTTC.

The chain couples TRBV15 to TRBJ2-7; the match to TRBD1 covers 8 bases. CDR1 is LNHNV, CDR2 YYDKDF, per germline (reference sequence). The CDR3 totals 14 residues. The junction had 7 bases not matched to a gene; V was cut back by 4 bases and J by 5 bases. The CDR3 protein is CATSIDRGFNEQYV. CDR3 in DNA: TGTGCCACCAGCATCGACAGGGGATTTAACGAGCAGTACGTC.

The V call is TRBV18, the J call TRBJ2-5; D is undetermined. The CDR3 runs 14 residues. The ends were cut back, 1 base at V and 4 bases at J, with 10 bases in the middle. CDR1 is KGHSH, CDR2 LQKENI, per germline. DNA of the CDR3: TGTGCCAGCTCACCACAAAGCGTAGGAGAGACCCAGTACTTC. This translates into CASSPQSVGETQYF.

The V gene is TRBV6-2 or TRBV6-3, the J gene TRBJ2-7, with a tentative D call TRBD2 (5 bases). This CDR3 comprises 11 residues. The V end was cut by 7 bases, the J end by 5 bases, with 9 bases between. CDR1 and CDR2 from the germline V gene are MNHEY and SVGEGT. The CDR3 nucleotides are TGTGCCAGCATGGGAGTAAACGAGCAGTACTTC. It is translated as CASMGVNEQYF.

This clonotype was seen just once. The V call is TRBV27, the J call TRBJ1-2, with a weak D call TRBD1 (6 bases). Trimming left V 6 bases short and J 6 bases short, with 14 bases between. The germline V gene encodes CDR1 MNHEY and CDR2 SMNVEV (reference sequence). The CDR3 extends over 13 amino acids. DNA for the CDR3: TGTGCCAGCAGGAGGACAGCCTACGATGGCTACACCTTC. Its translation is CASRRTAYDGYTF.

This chain connects TRBV4-1 to TRBJ1-1, with D uncertain. The germline V gene has CDR1 MGHRA and CDR2 YSYEKL. The CDR3 runs to 16 residues. Trimming shortened V by 1 base and J by 0 bases, and 12 bases separated the two germline ends. CDR3 sequence (DNA): TGCGCCAGCAGCCAAGGGGCCCAGTATATGAACACTGAAGCTTTCTTT. This translates into CASSQGAQYMNTEAFF.

The rearrangement links TRBV20-1 to TRBJ2-4; no firm D call. The CDR3 is 11 amino acids. Looked up from germline, CDR1 is DFQATT and CDR2 is SNEGSKA (reference sequence). The V end lost 3 bases, the J end lost 8 bases, and 8 bases lay between the germline ends. CDR3 DNA sequence: TGCAGTGCTAGGCCCCCTGACATTCAGTACTTC. This codes for CSARPPDIQYF.

The chain uses TRBV5-6 and TRBJ1-2; TRBD1 aligns across 10 bases. The CDR3 has 14 residues. V gave up 0 bases and J gave up 8 bases; unmatched junction bases: 4. Germline CDR1 reads SGHDT; CDR2 reads YYEEEE. The CDR3 reads CASSLGQGAVGYTF. The CDR3 coding sequence is TGTGCCAGCAGCTTGGGACAGGGGGCGGTAGGCTACACCTTC.

The gene calls are TRBV5-1 and TRBJ1-1; D uncertain. Trimming took 4 bases from V and 3 from J, leaving 13 bases between them. The germline gives CDR1 SGHRS, CDR2 YFSETQ. The CDR3 is made up of 14 amino acids. In DNA, the CDR3 is TGCGCCAGCAGCCCTACTTCCCAGGACACTGAAGCTTTCTTT. Its translation: CASSPTSQDTEAFF.

The V gene is TRBV20-1, the J gene TRBJ1-1; perhaps TRBD1 as D (6 bases). The CDR3 covers 11 residues. V was shortened by 3 bases and J by 6 bases, with 8 bases between the two germline ends. Germline values: CDR1 DFQATT, CDR2 SNEGSKA (reference sequence). The DNA of the CDR3 is TGCAGTGCTAGGAGGGGGGCTGAAGCTTTCTTT. The encoded protein is CSARRGAEAFF.

This clonotype was found a few times. J is TRBJ1-1 and V is TRBV6-1, with TRBD1 matching over 7 bases. CDR3 length: 15 residues. CDR1 and CDR2 from the germline V gene are MNHNS and SASEGT. Germline trimming cut 5 bases from V and 2 bases from J; bases unmatched to any gene: 8. The CDR3 loop reads CASSPSGTANTEAFF. In nucleotides, the CDR3 is TGTGCCAGCAGTCCCTCCGGGACAGCCAACACTGAAGCTTTCTTT.

The chain joins TRBV12-3 or TRBV12-4 to TRBJ1-5; D unclear. The CDR3 contains 11 residues. With 3 bases removed from V and 7 bases from J, the gap between germline ends came to 4 bases. The CDR3 spells CASSLEQPQHF. The CDR3 DNA sequence: TGTGCCAGCAGTTTGGAACAGCCCCAGCATTTT.

V usage is TRBV7-6 and J usage is TRBJ2-7; 7 bases fit TRBD2. CDR3 length equals 15 residues. Germline lookup yields CDR1 SGHVS and CDR2 FNYEAQ. V trimming: 5 bases; J trimming: 5 bases; junction bases outside the gene matches: 12. CDR3 loop: CASSLVPGEGNEQYF. For the CDR3, the DNA is TGTGCCAGCAGCCTCGTCCCCGGGGAGGGGAACGAGCAGTACTTC.

The V gene is TRBV7-2, the J gene TRBJ2-5; unclear D gene. V was cut by 4 bases and J by 5 bases, with 20 bases left in between. The CDR3 has 16 residues. Per germline, CDR1 SGHTA and CDR2 FQGNSA. The CDR3 sequence is CASSSPTSPFLETQYF. For the CDR3, the DNA is TGTGCCAGCAGCTCCCCAACGAGCCCCTTTTTGGAGACCCAGTACTTC.

This clonotype was seen repeatedly, ten times or more. This chain joins TRBV7-2 and TRBJ2-5; D not resolved. V was trimmed by 4 bases and J by 0 bases, leaving 3 bases between them. This CDR3 region has 12 residues. Germline V gene lookup returns CDR1 SGHTA and CDR2 FQGNSA. DNA of the CDR3: TGTGCCAGCAGCTCGTACCAAGAGACCCAGTACTTC. Protein sequence: CASSSYQETQYF. The full variable domain, rest sourced from reference TRBV7-2 and TRBJ2-5, is GAGVSQSPSNKVTEKGKDVELRCDPISGHTALYWYRQSLGQGLEFLIYFQGNSAPDKSGLPSDRFSAERTGGSVSTLTIQRTQQEDSAVYLCASSSYQETQYFGPGTRLLVL.

The sample holds a few counts of this clonotype. The rearrangement joins TRBV20-1 to TRBJ2-5, with TRBD2 matching over 7 bases. Germline loops: CDR1 DFQATT, CDR2 SNEGSKA (reference sequence). The CDR3 loop spans 12 amino acids. J was trimmed by 2 bases and V by 3 bases; bases with no gene match: 0. The CDR3 DNA reads as TGCAGTGCTAGCGGGGGGCAAGAGACCCAGTACTTC. Translating it yields CSASGGQETQYF.

This clonotype was picked up a small number of times. The J gene is TRBJ2-3, the V gene TRBV7-2, with 10 bases that match TRBD2. With V trimmed by 7 bases and J by 4 bases, 11 bases remained unmatched. CDR1 SGHTA and CDR2 FQGNSA come from the germline V gene. The CDR3 consists of 16 residues. CDR3 nucleotides: TGTGCCAGCAAGAAGAAGCTAGCGGGGGTTTCAGATACGCAGTATTTT. Translating gives CASKKKLAGVSDTQYF.

The table lists this clonotype with a few counts. The genes are TRBV15 and TRBJ2-3; a possible D gene is TRBD1 (5 bases). Germline CDR1 reads LNHNV; CDR2 reads YYDKDF (reference sequence). Trimming took 0 bases from V and 6 from J, leaving 13 bases between them. This CDR3 comprises 15 residues. CDR3 in DNA: TGTGCCACCAGCAGAGATGCAGGGAACCGGGATACGCAGTATTTT. Its protein product is CATSRDAGNRDTQYF.

The chain carries TRBV15 and TRBJ1-1; D call uncertain. CDR3 length: 11 residues. The V end was cut by 4 bases, the J end by 2 bases, with 2 bases between. The germline CDR1 and CDR2 sequences are LNHNV and YYDKDF (reference sequence). The CDR3 spells CATSKNTEAFF. In DNA, the CDR3 is TGTGCCACCAGCAAAAACACTGAAGCTTTCTTT.

The V call is TRBV18, the J call TRBJ2-7, with TRBD2 as a possible D gene (5 bases). Trimming left V 1 base short and J 5 bases short, with 12 bases between. CDR1 and CDR2 from the germline V gene are KGHSH and LQKENI. The CDR3 runs 14 residues. The CDR3 reads CASSPLRIGDEQYF. Written as DNA, the CDR3 is TGTGCCAGCTCACCACTCAGGATCGGGGACGAGCAGTACTTC.

The chain joins TRBV5-1 to TRBJ1-4; no definite D call. The CDR3 extends over 13 amino acids. From germline, CDR1 is SGHRS and CDR2 YFSETQ. V was shortened by 3 bases and J by 8 bases, with 11 bases between the two germline ends. CDR3 region: CASSYGGSEKLFF. CDR3 sequence (DNA): TGCGCCAGCAGCTATGGAGGGAGCGAAAAACTGTTTTTT. The full variable domain, its missing parts supplied by reference TRBV5-1 and TRBJ1-4, is KAGVTQTPRYLIKTRGQQVTLSCSPISGHRSVSWYQQTPGQGLQFLFEYFSETQRNKGNFPGRFSGRQFSNSRSEMNVSTLELGDSALYLCASSYGGSEKLFFGSGTQLSVL.

This clonotype has just a few counts. The chain uses TRBV10-1 and TRBJ2-1; 10 nucleotides align to TRBD1. Germline V CDR1 and CDR2: WNHNN, SYGVQD (reference sequence). CDR3 length: 14 amino acids. The J segment lost 5 bases and the V segment lost 11 bases, leaving 9 bases of the junction unmatched. In DNA, the CDR3 is TGCGCCTCGACCCCGGGACAGGGGCACAATGAGCAGTTCTTC. Residues: CASTPGQGHNEQFF.

This clonotype was observed many times. This chain uses TRBV9 with TRBJ1-2, with a tentative D call TRBD1 (5 bases). CDR3 length: 13 residues. The V gene lost 3 bases and the J gene lost 0 bases, with 6 bases spanning the gap. CDR1 and CDR2 (germline): SGDLS, YYNGEE. In nucleotides, the CDR3 is TGTGCCAGCAGCGAAGGGGCTAACTATGGCTACACCTTC. Translation: CASSEGANYGYTF.